These T cell receptor beta chains were read from a single sample in a study of beta chain features in type 1 diabetes. Only in-frame clones appear in the TCRdb table, and some are missing; sequencing was by immunoSEQ multiplex PCR. The data contain 300,000 to 400,000 clones, roughly 12% of them singletons. Sample: naive CD4+ T cells from blood. The receptors derive from a man aged 18 to 29 in good health. Each CDR3 is given with its conserved first and last residue.

v_call cdr3_length cdr3_aa
TRBV30 13 CAWSTGVDNEQFF
TRBV19 13 CASSTGFSYEQYF
TRBV28 12 CASSSQDYEQYF
TRBV5-1 17 CASSLLLQGYSTDTQYF
TRBV4-3 16 CASSQDRQREVNEQYF
TRBV9 16 CASSGRTVGAIYGYTF
TRBV4-2 14 CASSQEGGPDEQYF
TRBV5-1 14 CASSLGQSPGTQYF
TRBV19 15 CASTKQAGVRNEQFF
TRBV7-2 16 CASSLGALLWEVEAFF
TRBV5-6 13 CASSLGREPGYTF
TRBV7-2 16 CASSHRLAGNTDTQYF
TRBV30 12 CAWSSGDVGYTF
TRBV7-8 13 CASSREDRGVAFF
TRBV6-6 14 CASSPSGTSYEQYF
TRBV28 17 CASSLAGTGTGANVLTF
TRBV29-1 14 CSVESTGMNTEAFF
TRBV28 11 CASRAYNEQFF
TRBV28 11 CASSFDRDYTF
TRBV6-5 15 CASREGSGAPREQFF
TRBV10-3 14 CAISKGQGTVEQYF
TRBV4-3 14 CASSQSLYGRKLFF
TRBV30 13 CAWSVRDTSPLHF
TRBV9 16 CASSVGAGFGANVLTF
TRBV21-1 11 CASNQDNEQFF
TRBV5-5 12 CASSLVLETQYF
TRBV5-4 15 CASSLGGGTYNEQFF
TRBV5-4 19 CASSLRGVSGPNTTDTQYF
TRBV6-6 14 CASSYRQGGREQYF
TRBV5-4 16 CASSSPGGGGYNEQFF
TRBV5-1 14 CASSPTRSSYEQYF
TRBV4-1 15 CASSKTGDSGNTIYF
TRBV18 13 CASRKQGADEQFF
TRBV4-2 16 CASSQVSSRGTDTQYF
TRBV18 13 CASSPRSTDEQFF
TRBV6-5 14 CASSYSSGPYEQYF
TRBV28 15 CASSLDSGALYEQYF
TRBV5-6 13 CASSLGLTDTQYF
TRBV5-4 16 CASSRRTGHLQETQYF
TRBV5-4 15 CASSLTSGGFYEQYF
TRBV18 12 CASSPGQYEQYF
TRBV19 14 CASSTTGVDQPQHF
TRBV30 13 CAWRVPGYYGYTF